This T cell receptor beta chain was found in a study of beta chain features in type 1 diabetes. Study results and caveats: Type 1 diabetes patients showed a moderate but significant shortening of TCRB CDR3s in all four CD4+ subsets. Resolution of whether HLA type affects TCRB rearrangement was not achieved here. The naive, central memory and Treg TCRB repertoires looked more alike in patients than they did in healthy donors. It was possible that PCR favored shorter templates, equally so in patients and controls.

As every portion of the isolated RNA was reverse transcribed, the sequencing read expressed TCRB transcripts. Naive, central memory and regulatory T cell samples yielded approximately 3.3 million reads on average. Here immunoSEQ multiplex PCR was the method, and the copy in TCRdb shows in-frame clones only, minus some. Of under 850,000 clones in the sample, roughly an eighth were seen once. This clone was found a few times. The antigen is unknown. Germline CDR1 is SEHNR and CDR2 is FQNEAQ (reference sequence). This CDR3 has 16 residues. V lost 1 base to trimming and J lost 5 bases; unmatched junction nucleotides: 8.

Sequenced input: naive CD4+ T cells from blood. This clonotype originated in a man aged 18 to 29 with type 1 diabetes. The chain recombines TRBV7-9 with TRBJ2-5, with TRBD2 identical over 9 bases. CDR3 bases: TGTGCCAGCAGCTTAGTTGCGGGGGGGCCTGTGGAGACCCAGTACTTC. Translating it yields CASSLVAGGPVETQYF.